This TCR beta chain is from a study of blood T cell repertoires in COVID-19. Method: immunoSEQ multiplex PCR; TCRdb's copy keeps in-frame clones and lacks some. Of roughly 370,000 clones detected, 85% to 90% appear once; the ten largest clones hold roughly a tenth. Trimming left V 4 bases short and J 2 bases short, with 13 bases between. This CDR3 has 15 residues. The V gene's germline CDR1 is SGHTA and CDR2 FQGTGA. Sequencing was performed on PBMCs or T cells enriched from blood (not recorded which). The chain recombines TRBV7-3 with TRBJ2-3, with D tentatively TRBD1 (5 bases). The sequence was obtained from a woman in her forties or fifties who had recovered from COVID-19. The CDR3 DNA is TGTGCCAGCAGCTCCACAGTGGGGCCCACAGATACGCAGTATTTT. This gives the protein CASSSTVGPTDTQYF.